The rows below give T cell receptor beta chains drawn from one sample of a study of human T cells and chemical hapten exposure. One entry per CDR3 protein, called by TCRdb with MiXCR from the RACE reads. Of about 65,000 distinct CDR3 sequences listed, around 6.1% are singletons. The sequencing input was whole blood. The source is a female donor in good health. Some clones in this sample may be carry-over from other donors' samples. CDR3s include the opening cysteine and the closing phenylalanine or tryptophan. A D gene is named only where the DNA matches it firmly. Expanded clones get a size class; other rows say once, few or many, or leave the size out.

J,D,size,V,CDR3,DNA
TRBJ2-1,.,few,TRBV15,CATSRAQEGALGEQFF,TGTGCCACCAGCAGAGCTCAGGAGGGGGCACTTGGTGAGCAGTTCTTC
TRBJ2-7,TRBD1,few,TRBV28,CASSRSQGFRDEQYF,TGTGCCAGCAGTCGCTCACAGGGGTTTAGGGACGAGCAGTACTTC
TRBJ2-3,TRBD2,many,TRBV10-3,CATSERDTDTQYF,TGTGCCACCTCAGAGCGGGACACAGATACGCAGTATTTT
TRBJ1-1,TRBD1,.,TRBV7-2,CASSPTLGQVMNTEAFF,TGTGCCAGCAGCCCTACCCTGGGACAGGTTATGAACACTGAAGCTTTCTTT
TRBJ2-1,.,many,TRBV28,CASSSIEGLLSYNEQFF,TGTGCCAGCAGTTCTATCGAGGGATTGCTCTCCTACAATGAGCAGTTCTTC
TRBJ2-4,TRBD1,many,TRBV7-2,CASSFGSGQGNIQYF,TGTGCCAGCAGCTTTGGTTCGGGACAGGGGAACATTCAGTACTTC
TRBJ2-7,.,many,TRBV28,CASSFAGASLGQYF,TGTGCCAGCAGTTTTGCGGGTGCGTCCTTGGGGCAGTACTTC
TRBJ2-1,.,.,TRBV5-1,CASSWGQFAYNEQFF,TGCGCCAGCAGCTGGGGGCAGTTTGCCTACAATGAGCAGTTCTTC
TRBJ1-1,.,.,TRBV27,CASSPLDHAGEAFF,TGTGCCAGCAGTCCCCTGGACCACGCCGGTGAAGCTTTCTTT
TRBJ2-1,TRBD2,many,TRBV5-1,CASSLVGAGLAGGEGQFF,TGCGCCAGCAGCTTGGTCGGTGCGGGACTAGCGGGAGGGGAAGGTCAGTTCTTC
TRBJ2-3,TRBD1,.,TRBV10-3,CAISDRQGGTDTQYF,TGTGCCATCAGTGATCGACAGGGAGGCACAGATACGCAGTATTTT
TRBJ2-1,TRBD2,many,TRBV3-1,CASSPGLAGEQFF,TGTGCCAGCAGCCCGGGACTAGCGGGAGAGCAGTTCTTC
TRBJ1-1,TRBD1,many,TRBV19,CASSLQGGLNTEAFF,TGTGCCAGTAGCCTTCAAGGGGGCCTGAACACTGAAGCTTTCTTT
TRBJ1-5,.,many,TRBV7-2,CASSTFQGNQPQHF,TGTGCCAGCAGCACATTTCAGGGGAATCAGCCCCAGCATTTT
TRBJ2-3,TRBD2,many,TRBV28,CASSMTSGSSTDTQYF,TGTGCCAGCAGTATGACTAGCGGGTCTAGCACAGATACGCAGTATTTT
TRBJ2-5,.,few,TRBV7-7,CASSPNYETQYF,TGTGCCAGCAGCCCGAACTATGAGACCCAGTACTTC
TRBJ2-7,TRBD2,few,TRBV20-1,CSAPLAGGQYF,TGCAGTGCTCCGCTAGCGGGAGGGCAGTACTTC
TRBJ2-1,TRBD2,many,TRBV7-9,CASSIGLAGAEQFF,TGTGCCAGCAGCATTGGACTAGCGGGAGCTGAGCAGTTCTTC
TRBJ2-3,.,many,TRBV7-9,CASSLSKITDTQYF,TGTGCCAGCAGCTTATCAAAGATAACAGATACGCAGTATTTT
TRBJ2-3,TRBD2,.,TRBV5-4,CASSSGLAGYSTDTQYF,TGTGCCAGCAGCTCTGGACTAGCGGGGTATAGCACAGATACGCAGTATTTT
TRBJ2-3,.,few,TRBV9,CASSPGSVTYF,TGTGCCAGCAGCCCTGGTAGCGTGACGTATTTT
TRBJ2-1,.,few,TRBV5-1,CASSRGGSRTYNEQFF,TGCGCCAGCAGCAGAGGGGGTTCACGGACCTACAATGAGCAGTTCTTC
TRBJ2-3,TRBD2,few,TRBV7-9,CASSLSGREGTDTQYF,TGTGCCAGCAGCTTATCGGGGCGGGAGGGGACAGATACGCAGTATTTT
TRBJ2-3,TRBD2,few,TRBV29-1,CSVDLAAGTDTQYF,TGCAGCGTTGACCTAGCGGCCGGCACAGATACGCAGTATTTT
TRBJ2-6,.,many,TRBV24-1,CATSDLRRGQFPGANVLTF,TGTGCCACCAGTGATTTAAGAAGAGGGCAGTTCCCTGGGGCCAACGTCCTGACTTTC
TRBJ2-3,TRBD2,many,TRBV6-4,CASSMAGGPPDTQYF,TGTGCCAGCAGTATGGCGGGAGGGCCCCCAGATACGCAGTATTTT
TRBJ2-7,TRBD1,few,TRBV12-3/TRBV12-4,CASTKAGTGSYEQYF,TGTGCCAGCACCAAAGCCGGGACAGGGTCCTACGAGCAGTACTTC
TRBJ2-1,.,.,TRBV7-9,CASSLQGSTNEQFF,TGTGCCAGCAGCTTACAGGGCAGTACCAATGAGCAGTTCTTC
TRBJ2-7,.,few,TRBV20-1,CSATEVTHEQYF,TGCAGTGCGACGGAGGTAACGCACGAGCAGTACTTC
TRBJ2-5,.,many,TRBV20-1,CSASPSLGSSQTQYF,TGCAGTGCTAGTCCGTCGCTAGGCTCGTCGCAGACCCAGTACTTC
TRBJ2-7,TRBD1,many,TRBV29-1,CSVEADRGYEQYF,TGCAGCGTTGAAGCGGACAGGGGTTACGAGCAGTACTTC
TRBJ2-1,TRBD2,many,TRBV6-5,CASSPPGLAGGPVSYNEQFF,TGTGCCAGCAGCCCTCCGGGACTAGCGGGAGGGCCTGTATCCTACAATGAGCAGTTCTTC
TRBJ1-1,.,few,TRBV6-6,CASSKHSRESTEAFF,TGTGCCAGCAGTAAACATTCGAGGGAGAGCACTGAAGCTTTCTTT
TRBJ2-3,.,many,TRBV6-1,CASSEEYNTDTQYF,TGTGCCAGCAGTGAAGAATACAACACAGATACGCAGTATTTT
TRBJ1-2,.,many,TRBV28,CASSLSGTYGYTF,TGTGCCAGCAGTTTATCAGGGACCTATGGCTACACCTTC
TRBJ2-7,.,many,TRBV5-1,CASSLAATYEQYF,TGCGCCAGCAGCTTGGCAGCAACCTACGAGCAGTACTTC